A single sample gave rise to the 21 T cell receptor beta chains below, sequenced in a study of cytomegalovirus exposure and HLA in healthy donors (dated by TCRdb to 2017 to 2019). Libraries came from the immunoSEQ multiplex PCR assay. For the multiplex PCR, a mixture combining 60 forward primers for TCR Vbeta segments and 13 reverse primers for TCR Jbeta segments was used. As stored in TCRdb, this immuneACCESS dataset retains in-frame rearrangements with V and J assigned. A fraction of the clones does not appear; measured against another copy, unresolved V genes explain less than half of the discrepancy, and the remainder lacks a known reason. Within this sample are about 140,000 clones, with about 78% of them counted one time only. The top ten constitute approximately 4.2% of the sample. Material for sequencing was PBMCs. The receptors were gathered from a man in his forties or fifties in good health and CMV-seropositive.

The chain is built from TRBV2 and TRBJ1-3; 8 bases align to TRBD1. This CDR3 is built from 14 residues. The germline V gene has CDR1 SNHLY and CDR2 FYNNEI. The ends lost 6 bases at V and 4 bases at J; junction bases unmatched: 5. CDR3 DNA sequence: TGTGCCAGCAGACCCGGGACAGGAGGAAACACCATATATTTT. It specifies CASRPGTGGNTIYF. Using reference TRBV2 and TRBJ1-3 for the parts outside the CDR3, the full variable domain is EPEVTQTPSHQVTQMGQEVILRCVPISNHLYFYWYRQILGQKVEFLVSFYNNEISEKSEIFDDQFSVERPDGSNFTLKIRSTKLEDSAMYFCASRPGTGGNTIYFGEGSWLTVV.

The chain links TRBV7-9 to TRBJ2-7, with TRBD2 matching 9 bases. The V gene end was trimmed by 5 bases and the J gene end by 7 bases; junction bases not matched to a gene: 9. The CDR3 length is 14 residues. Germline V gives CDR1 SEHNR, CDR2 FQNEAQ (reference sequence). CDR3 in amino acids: CASSPIAGAREQYF. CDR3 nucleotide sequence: TGTGCCAGCAGCCCAATAGCGGGAGCTAGGGAGCAGTACTTC.

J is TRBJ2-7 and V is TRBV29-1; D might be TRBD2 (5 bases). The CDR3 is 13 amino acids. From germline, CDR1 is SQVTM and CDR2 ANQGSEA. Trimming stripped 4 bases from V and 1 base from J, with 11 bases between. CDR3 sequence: CSVGRRLSYEQYF. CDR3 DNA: TGCAGCGTTGGGCGGAGGCTTTCCTACGAGCAGTACTTC.

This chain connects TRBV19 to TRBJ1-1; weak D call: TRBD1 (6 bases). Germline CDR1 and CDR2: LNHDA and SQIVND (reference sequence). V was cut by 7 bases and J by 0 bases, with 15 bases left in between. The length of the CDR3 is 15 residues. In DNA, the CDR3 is TGTGCCAGTACCAGGGGTGGCCCTATGAACACTGAAGCTTTCTTT. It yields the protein CASTRGGPMNTEAFF.

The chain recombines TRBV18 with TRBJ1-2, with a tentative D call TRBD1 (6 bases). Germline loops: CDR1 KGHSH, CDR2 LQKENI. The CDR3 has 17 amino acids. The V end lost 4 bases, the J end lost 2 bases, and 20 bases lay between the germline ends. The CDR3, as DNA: TGTGCCAGCTCACTTTCCCCCGGCAGGGGCGCGAACTATGGCTACACCTTC. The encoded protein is CASSLSPGRGANYGYTF.

The DNA for the CDR3 is TGTGCCAGCTCCCAGGGACAGGGGAAGACTGAAGCTTTCTTT. Protein product: CASSQGQGKTEAFF. The chain links TRBV18 to TRBJ1-1; 10 bases agree with TRBD1. The CDR3 length is 14 residues. Germline values: CDR1 KGHSH, CDR2 LQKENI. V lost 6 bases to trimming and J lost 5 bases; unmatched junction nucleotides: 6.

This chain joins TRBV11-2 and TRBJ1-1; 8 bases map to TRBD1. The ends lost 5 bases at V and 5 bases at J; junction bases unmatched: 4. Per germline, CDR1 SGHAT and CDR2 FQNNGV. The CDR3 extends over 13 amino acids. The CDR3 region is CASSQDRATEAFF. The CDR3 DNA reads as TGTGCCAGCAGCCAGGACAGGGCGACTGAAGCTTTCTTT.

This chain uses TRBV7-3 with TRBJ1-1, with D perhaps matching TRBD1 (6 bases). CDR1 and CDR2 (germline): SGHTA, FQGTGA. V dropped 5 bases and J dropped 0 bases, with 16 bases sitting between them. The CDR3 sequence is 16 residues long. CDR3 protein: CASSPQGTTLNTEAFF. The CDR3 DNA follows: TGTGCCAGCAGCCCGCAAGGGACAACACTGAACACTGAAGCTTTCTTT.

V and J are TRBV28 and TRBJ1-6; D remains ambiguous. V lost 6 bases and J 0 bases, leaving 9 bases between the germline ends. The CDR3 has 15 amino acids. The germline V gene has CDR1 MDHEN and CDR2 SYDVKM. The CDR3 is CASSPSLSYNSPLHF. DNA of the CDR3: TGTGCCAGCAGCCCCTCCCTCTCCTATAATTCACCCCTCCACTTT.

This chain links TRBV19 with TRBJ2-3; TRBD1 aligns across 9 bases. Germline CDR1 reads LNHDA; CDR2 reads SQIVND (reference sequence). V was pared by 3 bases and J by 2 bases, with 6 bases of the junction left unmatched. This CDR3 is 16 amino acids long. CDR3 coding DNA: TGTGCCAGTAGTATCAGGACAGGGGAGTCCACAGATACGCAGTATTTT. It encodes CASSIRTGESTDTQYF.

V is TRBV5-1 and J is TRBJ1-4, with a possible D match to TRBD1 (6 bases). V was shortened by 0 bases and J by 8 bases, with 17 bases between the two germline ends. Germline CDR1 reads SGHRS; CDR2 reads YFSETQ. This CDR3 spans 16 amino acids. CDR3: CASSLGHKQGGEKLFF. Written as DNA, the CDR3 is TGCGCCAGCAGCTTGGGTCATAAACAGGGCGGGGAAAAACTGTTTTTT. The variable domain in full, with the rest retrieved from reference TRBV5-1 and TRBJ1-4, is KAGVTQTPRYLIKTRGQQVTLSCSPISGHRSVSWYQQTPGQGLQFLFEYFSETQRNKGNFPGRFSGRQFSNSRSEMNVSTLELGDSALYLCASSLGHKQGGEKLFFGSGTQLSVL.

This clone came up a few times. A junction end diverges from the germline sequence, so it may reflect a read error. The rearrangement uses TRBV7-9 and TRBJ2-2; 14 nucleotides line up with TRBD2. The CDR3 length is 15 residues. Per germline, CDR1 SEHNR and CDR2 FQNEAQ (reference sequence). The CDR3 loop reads CSSRGLAGGTGELFF. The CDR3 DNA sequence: TGTTCCAGCAGAGGACTAGCGGGAGGTACCGGGGAGCTGTTTTTT.

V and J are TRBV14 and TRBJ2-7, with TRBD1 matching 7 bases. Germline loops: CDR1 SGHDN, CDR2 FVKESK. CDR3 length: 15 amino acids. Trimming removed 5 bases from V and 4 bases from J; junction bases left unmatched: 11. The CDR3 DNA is TGTGCCAGCAGCACCCGACAGGGAAGGGGATACGAGCAGTACTTC. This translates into CASSTRQGRGYEQYF.

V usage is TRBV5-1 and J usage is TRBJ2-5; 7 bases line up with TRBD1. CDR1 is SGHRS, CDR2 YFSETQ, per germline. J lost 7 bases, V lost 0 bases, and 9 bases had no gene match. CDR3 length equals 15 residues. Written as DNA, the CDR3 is TGCGCCAGCAGCTTGGACGGTAACCCAGGGGGGACCCAGTACTTC. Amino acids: CASSLDGNPGGTQYF.

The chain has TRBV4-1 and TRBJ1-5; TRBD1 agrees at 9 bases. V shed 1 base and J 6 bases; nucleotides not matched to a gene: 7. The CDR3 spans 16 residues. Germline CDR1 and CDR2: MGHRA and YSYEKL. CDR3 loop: CASSQVGDREGQPQHF. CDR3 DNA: TGCGCCAGCAGCCAAGTGGGGGACAGGGAGGGTCAGCCCCAGCATTTT.

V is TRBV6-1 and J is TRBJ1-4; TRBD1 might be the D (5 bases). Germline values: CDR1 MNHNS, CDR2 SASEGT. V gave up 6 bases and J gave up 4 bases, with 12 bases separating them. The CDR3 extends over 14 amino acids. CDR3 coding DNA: TGTGCCAGCAGGGATGCACAGGTTAATGAAAAACTGTTTTTT. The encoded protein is CASRDAQVNEKLFF.

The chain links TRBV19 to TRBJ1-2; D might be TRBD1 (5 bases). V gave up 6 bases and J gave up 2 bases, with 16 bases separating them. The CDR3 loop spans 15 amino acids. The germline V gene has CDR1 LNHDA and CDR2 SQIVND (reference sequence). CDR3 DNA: TGTGCCAGTAGACTCTTCCAGGGCGGAAACTATGGCTACACCTTC. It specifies CASRLFQGGNYGYTF.

CDR3 in amino acids: CAIRDRTMNTEAFF. CDR3 in DNA: TGTGCCATCAGGGACAGGACCATGAACACTGAAGCTTTCTTT. The chain uses TRBV10-3 and TRBJ1-1, with TRBD1 matching 7 bases. J gave up 0 bases and V 6 bases, and 4 bases lay outside the gene matches. Germline V lookup: CDR1 ENHRY, CDR2 SYGVKD. The CDR3 totals 14 residues.

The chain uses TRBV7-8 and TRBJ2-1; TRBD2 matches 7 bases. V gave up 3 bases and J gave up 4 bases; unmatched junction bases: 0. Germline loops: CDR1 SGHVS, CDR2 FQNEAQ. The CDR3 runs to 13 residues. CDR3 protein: CASSFSGYNEQFF. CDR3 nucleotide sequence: TGTGCCAGCAGCTTTAGCGGGTACAATGAGCAGTTCTTC.

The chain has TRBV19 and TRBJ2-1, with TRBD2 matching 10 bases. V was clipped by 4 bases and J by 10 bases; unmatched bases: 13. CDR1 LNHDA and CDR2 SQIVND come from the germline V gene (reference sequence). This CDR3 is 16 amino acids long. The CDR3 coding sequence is TGTGCCAGTAGTACGACCGGAGGACTAGCGGAAACCGAGCAGTTCTTC. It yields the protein CASSTTGGLAETEQFF.

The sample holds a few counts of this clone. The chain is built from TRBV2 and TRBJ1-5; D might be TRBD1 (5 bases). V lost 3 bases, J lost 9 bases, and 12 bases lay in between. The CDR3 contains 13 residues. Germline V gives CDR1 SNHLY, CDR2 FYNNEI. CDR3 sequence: CASSEGGYGPQHF. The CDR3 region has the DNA TGTGCCAGCAGTGAGGGGGGGTATGGGCCCCAGCATTTT.